The 5 T cell receptor beta chains below were found in one sample sequenced in a study of T cell changes during pregnancy in multiple sclerosis. Profiled with immunoSEQ multiplex PCR; TCRdb holds only in-frame clones, not every one. This table has about 40,000 clones, around nine tenths appearing once. The sequenced sample was peripheral blood, obtained in the first trimester of pregnancy. These receptor sequences come from a female donor in good health, enrolled as a control in a pregnancy study.

The rearrangement joins TRBV11-2 to TRBJ1-1; 7 bases agree with TRBD1. Losses at the gene ends were 5 bases for V and 3 bases for J; bases not matched to a gene: 9. CDR3 length: 15 amino acids. Per the germline V gene, CDR1 is SGHAT and CDR2 is FQNNGV. CDR3 residues: CASSPGQGVYTEAFF. The CDR3 bases are TGTGCCAGCAGCCCCGGGCAGGGGGTATACACTGAAGCTTTCTTT.

The chain joins TRBV27 to TRBJ2-2; 7 bases agree with TRBD1. Per germline, CDR1 MNHEY and CDR2 SMNVEV (reference sequence). The CDR3 contains 17 residues. Trimming at V came to 3 bases and at J to 0 bases, leaving 7 bases not matched to a gene. The CDR3 DNA reads TGTGCCAGCAGTTTCCACTCGACAGGGTCGAACACCGGGGAGCTGTTTTTT. This codes for CASSFHSTGSNTGELFF.

This sequence joins TRBV10-3 and TRBJ1-2; TRBD1 aligns across 8 bases. The CDR3 runs 15 residues. Germline CDR1 is ENHRY and CDR2 is SYGVKD. The CDR3, as DNA: TGTGCATCTACCGCCGGAACAGGGGGTAACTATGGCTACACCTTC. It encodes CASTAGTGGNYGYTF.

The chain couples TRBV9 to TRBJ1-1, with 10 nucleotides matching TRBD1. Germline V CDR1 and CDR2: SGDLS, YYNGEE. V lost 2 bases to trimming and J lost 6 bases; unmatched junction nucleotides: 4. The CDR3 is 14 residues long. For the CDR3, the DNA is TGTGCCAGCAGCGTGACAGGGGGCGGCGCTGAAGCTTTCTTT. Encoded protein: CASSVTGGGAEAFF.

The rearrangement uses TRBV18 and TRBJ1-2; 8 bases are a match to TRBD1. The junction had 2 bases not matched to a gene; V was cut back by 2 bases and J by 0 bases. This CDR3 comprises 15 residues. Germline V gives CDR1 KGHSH, CDR2 LQKENI. For the CDR3, the DNA is TGTGCCAGCTCACCAGGGACAGGAGCTAACTATGGCTACACCTTC. This gives the protein CASSPGTGANYGYTF.